This T cell receptor beta chain came from a study of T cell responses to AZD1222 COVID-19 vaccine. Study results and caveats: Among AZD1222 vaccinees, only 5 to 7 were seropositive at baseline. CD4 TCRs associated with vaccination spanned spike, dominating at 160-218 and 743-854.

Investigators merged groups given second doses at roughly 4 or roughly 12 weeks. A word on this clone: Its antigen is unknown.

The assay was immunoSEQ multiplex PCR, and TCRdb's table has in-frame clones only and misses some. The table includes more than 85,000 clones, about 81% detected once. From germline, CDR1 is SGHRS and CDR2 YFSETQ. V shed 4 bases and J 1 base; nucleotides not matched to a gene: 5. CDR3 size: 15 residues. V is TRBV5-1 and J is TRBJ2-3; 8 positions agree with TRBD2. The sample here was peripheral blood, taken 28 days after the second AZD1222 dose. The receptor was isolated from an adult who received the AZD1222 COVID-19 vaccine. CDR3 sequence (DNA): TGCGCCAGCAGCAAGACTAGCGAAGGCACAGATACGCAGTATTTT. Translated, it gives CASSKTSEGTDTQYF.